The 11 T cell receptor beta chains below all came from one sample that was sequenced in a study of shared clonotypes between healthy human individuals (dated by TCRdb to the early 2020s). The library was produced with the immunoSEQ multiplex PCR assay. Not all clones reach the TCRdb copy of this immuneACCESS table, which keeps in-frame sequences only. Checked studies attribute under half of the gap to unresolved V genes and leave the rest unexplained. The sample records roughly 2.2 million clones, around 90% of which are singletons. The ten largest account for approximately 0.39% of the sample. Sequencing was performed on naive CD4+ T cells from PBMCs. The sample's cell subset or site label is to be understood as: CD45RA+ positively selected. The receptors were sampled from a man between 18 and 35 years old in good health. Some clones in this sample may be carry-over from other donors' samples.

The rearrangement joins TRBV10-3 to TRBJ1-6, with 7 nucleotides matching TRBD1. The CDR3 extends over 13 amino acids. Losses at the gene ends were 7 bases for V and 7 bases for J; bases not matched to a gene: 4. Germline lookup yields CDR1 ENHRY and CDR2 SYGVKD. CDR3 sequence (DNA): TGTGCCATCACCCAGGACAGGAATTCACCCCTCCACTTT. It translates to CAITQDRNSPLHF.

The chain uses TRBV4-3 and TRBJ2-7; 9 bases line up with TRBD2. The CDR3 has 20 amino acids. Germline CDR1 and CDR2: LGHNA and YSLEER. Losses at the gene ends were 2 bases for V and 4 bases for J; bases not matched to a gene: 21. The CDR3: CASSQQTGTSSTNRRYEQYF. The CDR3 DNA reads TGCGCCAGCAGCCAACAAACCGGGACTAGCAGCACGAATCGCAGGTACGAGCAGTACTTC.

The chain recombines TRBV7-2 with TRBJ2-3, with D possibly TRBD2 on 5 matching bases. This CDR3 is built from 15 residues. V lost 4 bases to trimming and J lost 1 base, with 12 bases between them. CDR1 SGHTA and CDR2 FQGNSA come from the germline V gene. CDR3 coding DNA: TGTGCCAGCAGCTCCCCGGGTAGCGGCACAGATACGCAGTATTTT. Protein product: CASSSPGSGTDTQYF. Variable domain in full (rest from reference TRBV7-2 and TRBJ2-3): GAGVSQSPSNKVTEKGKDVELRCDPISGHTALYWYRQSLGQGLEFLIYFQGNSAPDKSGLPSDRFSAERTGGSVSTLTIQRTQQEDSAVYLCASSSPGSGTDTQYFGPGTRLTVL.

The chain carries TRBV7-3 and TRBJ2-5; 10 nucleotides match TRBD2. CDR1 is SGHTA, CDR2 FQGTGA, per germline. V dropped 2 bases and J dropped 3; count of bases not matched to a gene: 0. This CDR3 has 14 amino acids. In DNA form, the CDR3 reads TGTGCCAGCAGCTTACTAGCGGGAGAAGAGACCCAGTACTTC. The encoded protein is CASSLLAGEETQYF.

J is TRBJ2-1 and V is TRBV2, with 7 nucleotides matching TRBD2. Trimming removed 6 bases from V and 6 bases from J; junction bases left unmatched: 2. Germline-derived CDR1 and CDR2 are SNHLY and FYNNEI. This CDR3 spans 12 amino acids. CDR3 in DNA: TGTGCCAGCAGGGTAGCGGGCAATGAGCAGTTCTTC. This codes for CASRVAGNEQFF.

The chain employs TRBV19 and TRBJ2-2; 7 bases match TRBD1. In germline, CDR1 is LNHDA, CDR2 SQIVND (reference sequence). CDR3 length: 16 amino acids. V was pared by 3 bases and J by 1 base, with 5 bases of the junction left unmatched. The CDR3 nucleotides read TGTGCCAGTAGTATCTCGGGACAGTGGAACACCGGGGAGCTGTTTTTT. Its protein product is CASSISGQWNTGELFF.

The rearrangement links TRBV6-1 to TRBJ2-2; D perhaps matches TRBD1 (5 bases). From germline, CDR1 is MNHNS and CDR2 SASEGT. The germline V and J ends were trimmed by 8 bases and 1 base, with 11 bases remaining between them. This CDR3 region has 14 residues. DNA of the CDR3: TGTGCCAGCTCAGGGATCCTGAACACCGGGGAGCTGTTTTTT. Amino acid sequence: CASSGILNTGELFF.

The chain combines TRBV4-1 with TRBJ1-5; D is unresolved. Trimming removed 1 base at V and 0 bases at J, with 4 bases between. CDR1 and CDR2 (germline): MGHRA, YSYEKL. This CDR3 is 14 amino acids long. CDR3 amino acids: CASSQAFSNQPQHF. DNA for the CDR3: TGCGCCAGCAGCCAAGCCTTTAGCAATCAGCCCCAGCATTTT.

Concerning this clone: Other DNA sequences in the same sample also yield this CDR3. The chain joins TRBV9 to TRBJ2-1, with 7 nucleotides matching TRBD1. V was pared by 0 bases and J by 3 bases, with 3 bases of the junction left unmatched. The CDR3 runs 15 residues. Per the germline V gene, CDR1 is SGDLS and CDR2 is YYNGEE. Written as DNA, the CDR3 is TGTGCCAGCAGCGTAGCCGGGGACAGCTACAATGAGCAGTTCTTC. It is translated as CASSVAGDSYNEQFF.

This chain uses TRBV7-3 with TRBJ2-1; 10 bases match TRBD2. CDR1 is SGHTA, CDR2 FQGTGA, per germline. Losses at the gene ends were 5 bases for V and 10 bases for J; bases not matched to a gene: 8. The CDR3 contains 14 residues. CDR3 bases: TGTGCCAGCAGCAGGACTAGCGGTCATCAGGAGCAGTTCTTC. This encodes CASSRTSGHQEQFF.

V gene TRBV10-3 combines with J gene TRBJ2-3; TRBD1 agrees at 7 bases. The CDR3 runs to 15 residues. Unmatched junction bases numbered 10, after V lost 5 bases and J lost 5 bases. CDR1 and CDR2 from the germline V gene are ENHRY and SYGVKD. The CDR3 region has the DNA TGTGCCATCAGTCGGCTCCGGGACAGTCAAGATACGCAGTATTTT. The encoded protein is CAISRLRDSQDTQYF.